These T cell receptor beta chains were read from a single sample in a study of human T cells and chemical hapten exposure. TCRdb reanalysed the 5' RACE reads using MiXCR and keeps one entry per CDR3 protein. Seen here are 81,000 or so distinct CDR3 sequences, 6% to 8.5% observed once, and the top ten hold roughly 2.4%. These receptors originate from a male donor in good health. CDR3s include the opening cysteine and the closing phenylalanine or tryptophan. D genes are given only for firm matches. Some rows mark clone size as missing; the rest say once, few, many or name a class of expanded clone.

CASSPHTDTQYF TGTGCCAGCAGCCCTCACACAGATACGCAGTATTTT . TRBV7-6 12 TRBJ2-3 medium-sized
CASSDTGTSPDTQYF TGTGCCAGCAGTGATACCGGGACATCTCCAGATACGCAGTATTTT . TRBV6-1 15 TRBJ2-3 many
CATSTSRARRAADTQYF TGTGCCACCAGCACCTCCAGGGCTAGAAGGGCGGCAGATACGCAGTATTTT . TRBV15 17 TRBJ2-3 .
CSARVGPEVNSPLHF TGCAGTGCTAGAGTCGGGCCCGAAGTGAATTCACCCCTCCACTTT . TRBV20-1 15 TRBJ1-6 .
CASSFGTGGTEAFF TGTGCCAGCAGCTTTGGGACAGGGGGAACTGAAGCTTTCTTT TRBD1 TRBV5-4 14 TRBJ1-1 .
CASSQDSGEGRTDTQYF TGTGCCAGCAGCCAAGATAGCGGGGAGGGTAGGACAGATACGCAGTATTTT TRBD2 TRBV4-2 17 TRBJ2-3 few
CSATGRLPSRTDTQYF TGCAGTGCTACCGGACGATTGCCCTCCCGCACAGATACGCAGTATTTT . TRBV20-1 16 TRBJ2-3 many
CASSVEAGGPGELFF TGTGCCAGCAGCGTAGAAGCGGGAGGGCCCGGGGAGCTGTTTTTT TRBD2 TRBV9 15 TRBJ2-2 few
CASSPDRAYDGYTF TGCGCCAGCAGCCCGGACAGGGCCTATGATGGCTACACCTTC TRBD1 TRBV5-1 14 TRBJ1-2 .
CSVSAGSTDTQYF TGCAGCGTTTCAGCGGGCAGCACAGATACGCAGTATTTT . TRBV29-1 13 TRBJ2-3 many
CASSLTGQGNHEQFF TGTGCCAGCAGCTTAACGGGACAGGGTAATCATGAGCAGTTCTTC TRBD1 TRBV7-3 15 TRBJ2-1 .
CASSFQGTNEKLFF TGTGCCAGCAGTTTTCAGGGGACTAATGAAAAACTGTTTTTT . TRBV12-3/TRBV12-4 14 TRBJ1-4 few
CSARDQGRENEQFF TGCAGTGCTAGAGATCAGGGCCGGGAGAATGAGCAGTTCTTC . TRBV20-1 14 TRBJ2-1 many
CASSEATGGETQYF TGTGCCAGCAGTGAAGCTACAGGCGGAGAGACCCAGTACTTC . TRBV2 14 TRBJ2-5 few
CSARVEGVWDEQYF TGCAGTGCTAGAGTCGAGGGCGTCTGGGACGAGCAGTACTTC . TRBV20-1 14 TRBJ2-7 many